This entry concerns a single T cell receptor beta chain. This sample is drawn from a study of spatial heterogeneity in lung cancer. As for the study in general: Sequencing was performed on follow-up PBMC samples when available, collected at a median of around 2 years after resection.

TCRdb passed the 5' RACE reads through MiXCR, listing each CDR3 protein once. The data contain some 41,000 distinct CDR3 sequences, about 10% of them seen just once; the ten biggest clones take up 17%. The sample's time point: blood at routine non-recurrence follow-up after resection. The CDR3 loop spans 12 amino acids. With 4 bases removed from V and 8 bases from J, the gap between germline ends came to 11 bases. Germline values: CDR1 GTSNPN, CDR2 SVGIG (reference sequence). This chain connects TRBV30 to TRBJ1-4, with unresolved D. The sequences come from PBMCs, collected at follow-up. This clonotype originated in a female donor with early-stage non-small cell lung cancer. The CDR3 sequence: CAWKFTGEKLFF. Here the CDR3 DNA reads TGTGCCTGGAAGTTCACGGGGGAAAAACTGTTTTTT.